This TCR beta chain was found in a study of neurological immune-mediated disorders. Study outcomes and limitations: The highest TCR clonal expansion occurred in HTLV-1-associated myelopathy; multiple sclerosis fell below healthy controls.

The unsorted libraries were produced from 2 million PBMCs held at -80 C. CDR1 SQVTM and CDR2 ANQGSEA come from the germline V gene. The CDR3 sequence is 15 residues long. Trimming cost V 3 bases and J 1 base; bases outside gene matches: 4. This clonotype was counted at least ten times. Antigen unknown. The cDNA came from 5'RACE with 10-nucleotide random UMIs. Every sequencing run drew on 15-18 subjects and yielded over 160 million TCR-beta sequences. TCRdb re-called the 5' RACE reads with MiXCR, one entry per CDR3 protein. The sample lists roughly 100,000 distinct CDR3 sequences, roughly 3.5% occurring once.

The sequencing sample was made of PBMCs. The chain carries TRBV29-1 and TRBJ2-1, with TRBD2 matching 9 bases. The sequence derives from a woman aged 18-35 years with multiple sclerosis. In DNA form, the CDR3 reads TGCAGCGTTGAGATGGCGGGAGGGTCCTACAATGAGCAGTTCTTC. Translating gives CSVEMAGGSYNEQFF.